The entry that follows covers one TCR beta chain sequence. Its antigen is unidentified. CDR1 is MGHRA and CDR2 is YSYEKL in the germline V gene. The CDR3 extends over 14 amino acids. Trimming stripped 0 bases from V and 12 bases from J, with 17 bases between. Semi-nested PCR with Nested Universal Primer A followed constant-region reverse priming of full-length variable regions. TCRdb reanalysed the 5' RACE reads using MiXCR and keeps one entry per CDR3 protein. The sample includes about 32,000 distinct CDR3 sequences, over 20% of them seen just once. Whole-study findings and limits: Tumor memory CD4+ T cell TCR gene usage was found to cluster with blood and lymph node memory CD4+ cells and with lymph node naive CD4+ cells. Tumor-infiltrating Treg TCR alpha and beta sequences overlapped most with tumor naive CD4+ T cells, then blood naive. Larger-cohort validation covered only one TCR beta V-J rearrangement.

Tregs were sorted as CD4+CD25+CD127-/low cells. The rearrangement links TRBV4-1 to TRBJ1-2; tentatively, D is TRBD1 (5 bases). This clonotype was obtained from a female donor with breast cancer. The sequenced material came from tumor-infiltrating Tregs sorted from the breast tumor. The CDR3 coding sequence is TGCGCCAGCAGCCAAGATCAGACGTGGGGGGTCAACACCTTC. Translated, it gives CASSQDQTWGVNTF.